This entry features one T cell receptor (beta chain) sequence. These data come from a study of cytomegalovirus exposure and HLA in healthy donors. The PCR ran on 60 Vbeta and 13 Jbeta primers. Using immunoSEQ multiplex PCR, the repertoire was profiled, and TCRdb retains in-frame clones only, with some absent. The data hold some 140,000 clones, with around 73% observed a single time. The CDR3 extends over 15 amino acids. After removal of 7 bases from V and 7 bases from J, the junction contained 8 bases not matched to a gene. CDR1 and CDR2 (germline): MNHEY, SMNVEV (reference sequence). The TCR originated in a woman in her forties in good health and CMV-seronegative. Specimen: PBMCs. The chain uses TRBV27 and TRBJ1-6; 9 bases match TRBD1. CDR3 bases: TGTGCCAGCAACACAATCGACAGGGGGAATTCACCCCTCCACTTT. Encoded protein: CASNTIDRGNSPLHF.